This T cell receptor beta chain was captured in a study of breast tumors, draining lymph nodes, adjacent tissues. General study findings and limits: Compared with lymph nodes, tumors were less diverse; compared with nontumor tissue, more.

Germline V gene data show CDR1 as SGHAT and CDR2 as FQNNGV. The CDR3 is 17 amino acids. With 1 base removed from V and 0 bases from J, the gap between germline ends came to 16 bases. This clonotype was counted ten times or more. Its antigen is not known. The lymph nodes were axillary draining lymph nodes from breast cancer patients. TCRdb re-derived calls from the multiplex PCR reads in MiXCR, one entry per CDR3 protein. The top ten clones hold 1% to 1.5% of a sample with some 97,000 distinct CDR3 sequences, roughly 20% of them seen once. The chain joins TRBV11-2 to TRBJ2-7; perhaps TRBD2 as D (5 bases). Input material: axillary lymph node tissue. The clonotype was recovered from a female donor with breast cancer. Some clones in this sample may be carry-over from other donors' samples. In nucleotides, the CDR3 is TGTGCCAGCAGCTTAGTGGCTTCGGGATCTAGCTCCTACGAGCAGTACTTC. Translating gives CASSLVASGSSSYEQYF. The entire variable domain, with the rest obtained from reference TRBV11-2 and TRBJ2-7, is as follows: EAGVAQSPRYKIIEKRQSVAFWCNPISGHATLYWYQQILGQGPKLLIQFQNNGVVDDSQLPKDRFSAERLKGVDSTLKIQPAKLEDSAVYLCASSLVASGSSSYEQYFGPGTRLTVT.